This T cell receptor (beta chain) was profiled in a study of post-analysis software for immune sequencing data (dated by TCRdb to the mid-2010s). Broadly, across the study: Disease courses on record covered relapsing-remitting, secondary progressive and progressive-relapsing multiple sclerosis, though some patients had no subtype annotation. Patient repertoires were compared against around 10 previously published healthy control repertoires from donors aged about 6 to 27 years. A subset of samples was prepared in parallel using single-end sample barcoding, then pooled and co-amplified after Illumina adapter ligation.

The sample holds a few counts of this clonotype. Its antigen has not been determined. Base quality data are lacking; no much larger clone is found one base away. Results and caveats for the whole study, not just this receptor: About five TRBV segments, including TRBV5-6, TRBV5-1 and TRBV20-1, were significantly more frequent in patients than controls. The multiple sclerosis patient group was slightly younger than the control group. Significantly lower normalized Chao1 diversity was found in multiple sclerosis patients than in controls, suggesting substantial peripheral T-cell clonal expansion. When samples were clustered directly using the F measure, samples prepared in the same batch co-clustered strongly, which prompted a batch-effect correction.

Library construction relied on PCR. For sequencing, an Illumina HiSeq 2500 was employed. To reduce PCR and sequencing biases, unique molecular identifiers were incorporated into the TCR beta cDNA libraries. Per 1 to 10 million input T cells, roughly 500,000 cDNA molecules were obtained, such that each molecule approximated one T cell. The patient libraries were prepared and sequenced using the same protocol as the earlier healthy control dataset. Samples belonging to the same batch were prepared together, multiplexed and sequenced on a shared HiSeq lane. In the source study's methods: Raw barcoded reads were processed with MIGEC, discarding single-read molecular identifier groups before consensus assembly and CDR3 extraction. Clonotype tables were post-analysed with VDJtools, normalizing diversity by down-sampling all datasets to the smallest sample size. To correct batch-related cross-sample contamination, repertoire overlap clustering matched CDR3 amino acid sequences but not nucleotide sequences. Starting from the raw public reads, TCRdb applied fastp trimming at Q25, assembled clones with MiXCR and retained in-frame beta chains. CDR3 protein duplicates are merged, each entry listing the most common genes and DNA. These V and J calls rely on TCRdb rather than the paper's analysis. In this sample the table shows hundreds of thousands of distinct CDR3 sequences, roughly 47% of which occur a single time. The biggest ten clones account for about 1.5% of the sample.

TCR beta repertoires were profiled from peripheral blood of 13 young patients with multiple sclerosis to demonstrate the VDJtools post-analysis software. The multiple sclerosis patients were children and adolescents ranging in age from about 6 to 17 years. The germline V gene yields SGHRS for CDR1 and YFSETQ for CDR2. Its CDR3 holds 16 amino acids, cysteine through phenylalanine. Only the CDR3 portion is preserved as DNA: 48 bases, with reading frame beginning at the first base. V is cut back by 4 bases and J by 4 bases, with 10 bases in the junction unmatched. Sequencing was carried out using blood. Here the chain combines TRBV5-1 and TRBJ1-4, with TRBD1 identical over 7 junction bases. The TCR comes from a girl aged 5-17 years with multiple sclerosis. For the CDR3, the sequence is CASSPEDRRLNEKLFF. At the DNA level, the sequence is TGCGCCAGCAGCCCCGAGGACAGGAGACTTAATGAAAAACTGTTTTTT.